The 20 T cell receptor beta chains below were found in one sample sequenced in a study of PD-1 blockade in classical Hodgkin lymphoma (dated by TCRdb to 2020 to 2022). Sample time point, as interpreted from the label and publication: cycle 2 day 1 (C2D1) of nivolumab. Relapse after autologous stem cell transplantation had occurred in all trial patients, and cohorts A, B and C were distinguished by prior brentuximab vedotin exposure. The library was generated by the immunoSEQ multiplex PCR assay. Drawn from immuneACCESS, this table holds only the in-frame rearrangements with V and J called that TCRdb kept. Clones are partly lost; checked studies trace under half to an unresolved V gene and leave the rest unexplained. Within this sample are roughly 30,000 clones, with approximately 66% of them counted one time only. The ten largest clones represent around 28% of the sample. The sample was peripheral blood mononuclear cells (PBMCs), taken before the second cycle of nivolumab. Receptors were obtained from a human donor with classical Hodgkin lymphoma.

The chain is built from TRBV9 and TRBJ2-1, with D possibly being TRBD2 (7 bases). The germline CDR1 and CDR2 sequences are SGDLS and YYNGEE. Between the trimmed V and J ends, which lost 3 bases and 5 bases, there was a span of 24 bases. This CDR3 has 18 amino acids. In nucleotides, the CDR3 is TGTGCCAGCAGCGCCTTTCATTGGGGGGGCGGAATGGACAATGAGCAGTTCTTC. It translates to CASSAFHWGGGMDNEQFF.

The J gene is TRBJ1-3, the V gene TRBV5-1; a weak D match, TRBD1 (6 bases). Germline V gives CDR1 SGHRS, CDR2 YFSETQ. V lost 2 bases and J lost 0, with 9 bases in between. This CDR3 region has 15 residues. CDR3 protein: CASSFQGSSGNTIYF. CDR3 DNA: TGCGCCAGCAGCTTTCAGGGGAGCTCTGGAAACACCATATATTTT. Full variable domain (missing parts from reference TRBV5-1 and TRBJ1-3): KAGVTQTPRYLIKTRGQQVTLSCSPISGHRSVSWYQQTPGQGLQFLFEYFSETQRNKGNFPGRFSGRQFSNSRSEMNVSTLELGDSALYLCASSFQGSSGNTIYFGEGSWLTVV.

The chain links TRBV6-5 to TRBJ1-4, with D maybe TRBD1 (5 bases). The V end lost 7 bases, the J end lost 7 bases, and 16 bases lay between the germline ends. Germline CDR1 and CDR2: MNHEY and SVGAGI. The CDR3 totals 14 residues. CDR3 in amino acids: CASTDTGRGEKLFF. The CDR3 DNA reads as TGTGCCAGCACCGACACCGGGAGGGGTGAAAAACTGTTTTTT.

This clone has a handful of counts. This rearrangement joins TRBV5-1 to TRBJ2-5; 14 bases match TRBD2. This CDR3 contains 17 residues. J gave up 2 bases and V 3 bases, and 6 bases lay outside the gene matches. CDR1 is SGHRS and CDR2 is YFSETQ in the germline V gene. CDR3 nucleotides: TGCGCCAGCAGCTCCGGACTAGCGGGAGGTATACAAGAGACCCAGTACTTC. Translating it yields CASSSGLAGGIQETQYF.

The chain has TRBV6-5 and TRBJ2-7; 7 bases fit TRBD1. The CDR3 extends over 15 amino acids. V was pared by 0 bases and J by 1 base, with 3 bases of the junction left unmatched. Germline CDR1 MNHEY, CDR2 SVGAGI. The CDR3 coding sequence is TGTGCCAGCAGTTACTCGACAGGGATGTCCTACGAGCAGTACTTC. It codes for CASSYSTGMSYEQYF.

A few counts support this clone. V gene TRBV7-2 combines with J gene TRBJ2-4, with 9 positions matching TRBD1. CDR1 and CDR2 (germline): SGHTA, FQGNSA. The CDR3 consists of 16 residues. The ends lost 4 bases at V and 0 bases at J; junction bases unmatched: 4. CDR3 sequence reads: CASSSGQGLAKNIQYF. Written as DNA, the CDR3 is TGTGCCAGCAGCTCCGGACAGGGGTTAGCCAAAAACATTCAGTACTTC. The variable domain in full, completed from reference TRBV7-2 and TRBJ2-4, reads GAGVSQSPSNKVTEKGKDVELRCDPISGHTALYWYRQSLGQGLEFLIYFQGNSAPDKSGLPSDRFSAERTGGSVSTLTIQRTQQEDSAVYLCASSSGQGLAKNIQYFGAGTRLSVL.

There are a few counts of this clone. The chain employs TRBV6-1 and TRBJ2-3; TRBD1 is a possible D gene (5 bases). Germline lookup yields CDR1 MNHNS and CDR2 SASEGT. The V end lost 3 bases, the J end lost 3 bases, and 13 bases lay between the germline ends. The CDR3 runs to 15 residues. CDR3: CASSDWPGLTDTQYF. The CDR3 DNA sequence: TGTGCCAGCAGTGATTGGCCAGGGTTGACAGATACGCAGTATTTT.

J is TRBJ1-5 and V is TRBV6-5; 8 bases are a match to TRBD1. The CDR3 is made up of 14 amino acids. Germline V lookup: CDR1 MNHEY, CDR2 SVGAGI. V trimming: 8 bases; J trimming: 6 bases; junction bases outside the gene matches: 9. The CDR3 DNA sequence: TGTGCCAGCGGTTTAACAGGGGGACTTCAGCCCCAGCATTTT. It specifies CASGLTGGLQPQHF.

V is TRBV9 and J is TRBJ2-3; no definite D call. Germline V CDR1 and CDR2: SGDLS, YYNGEE. This CDR3 has 12 residues. Trimming took 0 bases from V and 1 from J, leaving 0 bases between them. CDR3 DNA sequence: TGTGCCAGCAGCGTAGGCACAGATACGCAGTATTTT. Amino acid sequence: CASSVGTDTQYF.

V gene TRBV7-9 combines with J gene TRBJ2-3, with TRBD1 as a possible D gene (5 bases). The CDR3 is made up of 14 amino acids. CDR1 is SEHNR, CDR2 FQNEAQ, per germline (reference sequence). The V and J ends lost 4 bases and 6 bases respectively, with 14 bases between them. The CDR3 region has the DNA TGTGCCAGCAGCTCCAGCACAGGTACGGATACGCAGTATTTT. It encodes CASSSSTGTDTQYF.

This clone was seen a few times. The J gene is TRBJ1-5, the V gene TRBV28; 9 bases line up with TRBD1. After removal of 5 bases from V and 0 bases from J, the junction contained 11 bases not matched to a gene. Germline V gene data show CDR1 as MDHEN and CDR2 as SYDVKM. The CDR3 sequence is 18 residues long. The CDR3 sequence is CASSPPLGQGSSNQPQHF. The CDR3 nucleotides read TGTGCCAGCAGTCCCCCCTTAGGACAGGGGAGTAGCAATCAGCCCCAGCATTTT.

The J gene is TRBJ2-7, the V gene TRBV13, with D unresolved. The V gene's germline CDR1 is PRHDT and CDR2 FYEKMQ (reference sequence). The CDR3 consists of 12 residues. V was pared by 2 bases and J by 4 bases, with 6 bases between. The CDR3 here is CASSLSGYEQYF. The CDR3, as DNA: TGTGCCAGCAGCTTATCGGGTTACGAGCAGTACTTC.

The CDR3 region has the DNA TGCGCCAGCAGCGAACTGGCCGGGACAGGGAACGAGCAGTTCTTC. Protein sequence: CASSELAGTGNEQFF. The chain carries TRBV4-3 and TRBJ2-1, with TRBD1 matching over 9 bases. The V gene end was trimmed by 5 bases and the J gene end by 10 bases; junction bases not matched to a gene: 12. The CDR3 spans 15 residues. CDR1 LGHNA and CDR2 YSLEER come from the germline V gene.

For the CDR3, the DNA is TGTGCCAGCAGGGAAAATTATAACAGGGTCTACGAGCAGTACGTC. Translation: CASRENYNRVYEQYV. The rearrangement uses TRBV21-1 and TRBJ2-7; the table's D call, TRBD1, has no DNA check behind it. TRBV21-1 is noted as a pseudogene. The CDR3 consists of 15 residues.

This clone has just one count. The V gene is TRBV9, the J gene TRBJ1-4, with D possibly matching TRBD1 (5 bases). Germline CDR1 and CDR2: SGDLS and YYNGEE. This CDR3 contains 15 residues. V was cut by 2 bases and J by 7 bases, with 15 bases left in between. As DNA, the CDR3 is TGTGCCAGCAGCGTCGGGGGAGGGTCCGGTGAAAAACTGTTTTTT. Translation gives CASSVGGGSGEKLFF.

CDR3 protein: CASSDGLGTEAFF. In DNA, the CDR3 is TGTGCCAGTAGTGATGGCCTAGGTACTGAAGCTTTCTTT. The V call is TRBV19, the J call TRBJ1-1, with D uncertain. The CDR3 consists of 13 residues. Germline CDR1 reads LNHDA; CDR2 reads SQIVND (reference sequence). V lost 5 bases and J 5 bases, leaving 12 bases between the germline ends.

This clone was recorded a few times. The chain employs TRBV28 and TRBJ1-6; the D is unclear. The germline gives CDR1 MDHEN, CDR2 SYDVKM. CDR3 length equals 13 residues. Trimming cost V 8 bases and J 15 bases, with 20 bases left between them. CDR3 sequence: CASRPFGESNLHF. CDR3 coding DNA: TGTGCCAGCCGTCCTTTCGGGGAAAGTAACCTCCACTTT.

The DNA of the CDR3 is TGTGCCAGCAGCTCCCCGGGACTAGCGGGAGGAAACACCGGGGAGCTGTTTTTT. Translated, it gives CASSSPGLAGGNTGELFF. The chain joins TRBV7-8 to TRBJ2-2; 15 bases are a match to TRBD2. Trimming removed 4 bases from V and 2 bases from J; junction bases left unmatched: 5. The CDR3 has 18 amino acids. Per the germline V gene, CDR1 is SGHVS and CDR2 is FQNEAQ.

The chain joins TRBV28 to TRBJ2-2; D may be TRBD1 or TRBD2 (5 bases each). This CDR3 region has 17 residues. The V and J ends lost 2 bases and 1 base respectively, with 14 bases between them. The germline V gene has CDR1 MDHEN and CDR2 SYDVKM. CDR3 residues: CASSLLSGTWNTGELFF. The CDR3 bases are TGTGCCAGCAGTTTACTATCGGGGACCTGGAACACCGGGGAGCTGTTTTTT. Full variable domain (outside the CDR3, taken from reference TRBV28 and TRBJ2-2): DVKVTQSSRYLVKRTGEKVFLECVQDMDHENMFWYRQDPGLGLRLIYFSYDVKMKEKGDIPEGYSVSREKKERFSLILESASTNQTSMYLCASSLLSGTWNTGELFFGEGSRLTVL.

This clone showed up many times. The CDR3 nucleotides are TGTGCCAGCAGTGAAAGGGCTAGCGGGAGGTTGGGCGAGCAGTACTTC. It specifies CASSERASGRLGEQYF. The V call is TRBV6-1, the J call TRBJ2-7; 11 bases are a match to TRBD2. Per the germline V gene, CDR1 is MNHNS and CDR2 is SASEGT. V was clipped by 2 bases and J by 6 bases; unmatched bases: 9. This CDR3 has 16 residues.